The next 10 T cell receptor beta chains were all read from a single sample in a study of T cell changes during pregnancy in multiple sclerosis. The table came from immunoSEQ multiplex PCR; TCRdb's copy has only in-frame clones and leaves some out. The sample lists approximately 85,000 clones; 94% were seen once. Sequences were derived from peripheral blood, sampled in the third trimester of pregnancy. The receptors stem from a female donor with multiple sclerosis, enrolled in a pregnancy study.

The V gene is TRBV7-3, the J gene TRBJ2-2; 9 bases are a match to TRBD1. Germline-derived CDR1 and CDR2 are SGHTA and FQGTGA. There are 17 residues in the CDR3. After removal of 1 base from V and 4 bases from J, the junction contained 7 bases not matched to a gene. The CDR3 protein is CASSLNTGGARTGELFF. The CDR3 bases are TGTGCCAGCAGCTTAAATACAGGGGGCGCGCGCACCGGGGAGCTGTTTTTT.

V usage is TRBV6-5 and J usage is TRBJ1-5; 7 bases line up with TRBD1. This CDR3 has 14 residues. V was pared by 5 bases and J by 9 bases, with 10 bases of the junction left unmatched. CDR1 and CDR2 from the germline V gene are MNHEY and SVGAGI. The CDR3 loop is CASSPQGIEPPQHF. CDR3 DNA sequence: TGTGCCAGCAGTCCACAGGGGATTGAGCCGCCCCAGCATTTT.

V gene TRBV19 combines with J gene TRBJ1-4, with a tentative D call TRBD1 (5 bases). The CDR3 has 14 residues. The V gene lost 6 bases and the J gene lost 3 bases, with 11 bases spanning the gap. Per germline, CDR1 LNHDA and CDR2 SQIVND (reference sequence). The CDR3 reads CASSLRASNEKLFF. The CDR3 DNA reads as TGTGCCAGTAGCCTCAGGGCTTCTAATGAAAAACTGTTTTTT.

CDR3 DNA sequence: TGTGCCAGCAGCCCACAGGGTGAAGGGAGTACTGAAGCTTTCTTT. Its protein product is CASSPQGEGSTEAFF. This chain uses TRBV13 with TRBJ1-1; weak D call: TRBD1 (6 bases). Germline V lookup: CDR1 PRHDT, CDR2 FYEKMQ (reference sequence). Trimming stripped 5 bases from V and 5 bases from J, with 18 bases between. The CDR3 is made up of 15 amino acids.

The chain uses TRBV27 and TRBJ2-1, with 8 bases identical to TRBD1. The CDR3 loop spans 12 amino acids. CDR1 and CDR2 from the germline V gene are MNHEY and SMNVEV (reference sequence). J gave up 5 bases and V 10 bases, and 4 bases lay outside the gene matches. CDR3 region: CATPDRDNEQFF. CDR3 DNA sequence: TGTGCCACCCCGGACAGGGACAATGAGCAGTTCTTC.

This clone was counted a few times. The gene calls are TRBV29-1 and TRBJ1-1; D possibly corresponds to TRBD1 (5 bases). V was shortened by 5 bases and J by 0 bases, with 7 bases between the two germline ends. Germline V gene lookup returns CDR1 SQVTM and CDR2 ANQGSEA. CDR3 size: 12 residues. CDR3 region: CSVRGMNTEAFF. CDR3 DNA: TGCAGCGTTCGGGGGATGAACACTGAAGCTTTCTTT.

The chain uses TRBV9 and TRBJ2-7; 11 bases agree with TRBD2. The CDR3 totals 18 residues. With 4 bases clipped from V and 5 bases from J, the junction kept 17 bases outside the gene matches. Germline CDR1 and CDR2: SGDLS and YYNGEE. CDR3 nucleotides: TGTGCCAGCAGCCCCCACGGTCTCGCTAGCGGGGGGTCCCACGAGCAGTACTTC. Translating gives CASSPHGLASGGSHEQYF.

The chain carries TRBV27 and TRBJ1-2; D not resolved. The germline gives CDR1 MNHEY, CDR2 SMNVEV (reference sequence). The CDR3 is made up of 13 amino acids. The ends were cut back, 5 bases at V and 4 bases at J, with 11 bases in the middle. CDR3 amino acids: CASSPQAFYGYTF. CDR3 in DNA: TGTGCCAGCAGTCCCCAAGCATTCTATGGCTACACCTTC.

This chain links TRBV13 with TRBJ2-1; D not resolved. Germline assignment: CDR1 PRHDT and CDR2 FYEKMQ (reference sequence). The CDR3 length is 13 residues. V was cut by 5 bases and J by 1 base, with 6 bases left in between. Written as DNA, the CDR3 is TGTGCCAGCAGCCAACAGTCCTACAATGAGCAGTTCTTC. It specifies CASSQQSYNEQFF.

The chain employs TRBV18 and TRBJ2-1; D is possibly TRBD2 (5 bases). In germline, CDR1 is KGHSH, CDR2 LQKENI. The V end was cut by 0 bases, the J end by 5 bases, with 14 bases between. The CDR3 sequence is 16 residues long. The CDR3, as DNA: TGTGCCAGCTCACCACCTCAGAGGGAGCTTAACAATGAGCAGTTCTTC. Encoded protein: CASSPPQRELNNEQFF.